Below, 21 T cell receptor beta chains from the same sample are listed, as sequenced in a study of control samples from healthy donors and cancer patients (dated by TCRdb to between 2020 and 2021). The library was produced with the immunoSEQ multiplex PCR assay. In TCRdb, the immuneACCESS table is reduced to in-frame sequences with V and J assigned. These tables do not hold every clone; where another copy was compared, an unresolved V gene accounts for under half, and the others remain unexplained. The sample includes about 270,000 clones, with about 80% observed a single time. About 14% of the sample lies in the top ten. Material for sequencing was PBMCs. These receptors were collected from a woman aged 55-69 years with lung cancer.

Here the CDR3 DNA reads TGCAGTGCTAGTTCACTAGCGCTCTCCTACGAGCAGTACTTC. Encoded protein: CSASSLALSYEQYF. The chain recombines TRBV20-1 with TRBJ2-7; 7 bases map to TRBD2. Unmatched junction bases numbered 5, after V lost 3 bases and J lost 0 bases. CDR3 size: 14 residues. Germline lookup yields CDR1 DFQATT and CDR2 SNEGSKA (reference sequence).

This clone has only one observation. The chain couples TRBV5-1 to TRBJ2-6; TRBD1 or TRBD2 may be the D gene (5 bases each). V dropped 3 bases and J dropped 4 bases, with 17 bases sitting between them. CDR1 is SGHRS, CDR2 YFSETQ, per germline. The CDR3 covers 17 residues. CDR3 DNA sequence: TGCGCCAGCAGCTCCGCCCAGGGACCGTCAGGGGCCAACGTCCTGACTTTC. Translation: CASSSAQGPSGANVLTF. The whole variable domain, remainder taken from reference TRBV5-1 and TRBJ2-6, is KAGVTQTPRYLIKTRGQQVTLSCSPISGHRSVSWYQQTPGQGLQFLFEYFSETQRNKGNFPGRFSGRQFSNSRSEMNVSTLELGDSALYLCASSSAQGPSGANVLTFGAGSRLTVL.

The rearrangement uses TRBV9 and TRBJ2-7; no clear D gene. This CDR3 spans 14 amino acids. Germline V gene data show CDR1 as SGDLS and CDR2 as YYNGEE. The V and J ends lost 0 bases and 2 bases respectively, with 9 bases between them. CDR3 sequence: CASSVEAHPYEQYF. Written as DNA, the CDR3 is TGTGCCAGCAGCGTAGAGGCTCATCCCTACGAGCAGTACTTC.

The genes are TRBV7-3 and TRBJ2-1; TRBD2 matches at 7 bases. This CDR3 has 15 residues. J gave up 4 bases and V 5 bases, and 8 bases lay outside the gene matches. Per germline, CDR1 SGHTA and CDR2 FQGTGA. Here the CDR3 DNA reads TGTGCCAGCAGCCAGAGGCTAGCGGAGTACAATGAGCAGTTCTTC. Its protein is CASSQRLAEYNEQFF. Based on the CDR3 plus reference TRBV7-3 and TRBJ2-1, the full variable domain is GAGVSQTPSNKVTEKGKYVELRCDPISGHTALYWYRQSLGQGPEFLIYFQGTGAADDSGLPNDRFFAVRPEGSVSTLKIQRTERGDSAVYLCASSQRLAEYNEQFFGPGTRLTVL.

The sample holds a few counts of this clone. The rearrangement links TRBV28 to TRBJ1-2, with TRBD1 matching 8 bases. With 3 bases clipped from V and 6 bases from J, the junction kept 9 bases outside the gene matches. The CDR3 extends over 15 amino acids. From germline, CDR1 is MDHEN and CDR2 SYDVKM. CDR3 nucleotides: TGTGCCAGCAGTTTCGCAGGGGGCGAGGCGGATGGCTACACCTTC. Protein: CASSFAGGEADGYTF.

This clone was seen a few times. The chain carries TRBV3-1 (or the pseudogene TRBV3-2) and TRBJ1-6, with 7 bases identical to TRBD1. There are 14 residues in the CDR3. With V trimmed by 6 bases and J by 7 bases, 6 bases remained unmatched. The germline CDR1 and CDR2 sequences are LGHDT and YNNKEL (reference sequence). The CDR3 DNA follows: TGTGCCAGCAGGGCCCGGGACAGCAATTCACCCCTCCACTTT. Protein product: CASRARDSNSPLHF.

The chain employs TRBV18 and TRBJ1-1; 7 positions agree with TRBD1. The CDR3 is 13 residues long. Germline values: CDR1 KGHSH, CDR2 LQKENI. V dropped 6 bases and J dropped 1; count of bases not matched to a gene: 2. The CDR3 nucleotides are TGTGCCAGCTCCACAGGGGCGAACACTGAAGCTTTCTTT. Translated: CASSTGANTEAFF.

The V gene is TRBV6-6, the J gene TRBJ2-3; TRBD2 matches at 12 bases. The germline CDR1 and CDR2 sequences are MNHNY and SVGAGI (reference sequence). Trimming took 6 bases from V and 4 from J; bases not matched to a gene: 5. The CDR3 has 15 amino acids. The CDR3 DNA is TGTGCCAGCAGGGCTAGCGGGGGGGGGTCAGATACGCAGTATTTT. Encoded protein: CASRASGGGSDTQYF.

The table lists this clone with a few counts. J is TRBJ1-1 and V is TRBV19; D gene ambiguous. Between the trimmed V and J ends, which lost 5 bases and 1 base, there was a span of 14 bases. This CDR3 region has 15 residues. Germline lookup yields CDR1 LNHDA and CDR2 SQIVND (reference sequence). CDR3 amino acids: CASSARTQTNTEAFF. CDR3 bases: TGTGCCAGTAGTGCCCGGACCCAGACGAACACTGAAGCTTTCTTT.

The gene calls are TRBV7-6 and TRBJ2-3, with 8 bases matching TRBD2. Germline assignment: CDR1 SGHVS and CDR2 FNYEAQ. The CDR3 runs to 18 residues. The junction had 17 bases not matched to a gene; V was cut back by 4 bases and J by 5 bases. The CDR3 nucleotides are TGTGCCAGCAGCTATGGGACCGGGGGTTACGGGAGGGTAGATACGCAGTATTTT. It is translated as CASSYGTGGYGRVDTQYF.

This rearrangement joins TRBV5-5 to TRBJ1-1, with D possibly being TRBD1 (6 bases). V was trimmed by 0 bases and J by 2 bases, leaving 23 bases between them. CDR1 and CDR2 from the germline V gene are SGHKS and YYEKEE (reference sequence). The CDR3 is made up of 19 amino acids. CDR3 in DNA: TGTGCCAGCAGCTTGGTTGGGGGCCCTCTCCGGGGCGGAAACACTGAAGCTTTCTTT. Translation: CASSLVGGPLRGGNTEAFF.

The chain has TRBV5-8 and TRBJ1-5; D gene ambiguous. The germline gives CDR1 SGHTS, CDR2 YDEGEE. CDR3 length: 12 amino acids. Deletions cut 3 bases from V and 3 bases from J, with 4 bases between. Here the CDR3 reads CASSSYNQPQHF. Here the CDR3 DNA reads TGTGCCAGCAGCTCGTACAATCAGCCCCAGCATTTT.

The rearrangement joins TRBV16 to TRBJ1-5; perhaps TRBD1 as D (6 bases). In germline, CDR1 is KGHSY, CDR2 FQNENV. Trimming left V 0 bases short and J 2 bases short, with 17 bases between. The CDR3 runs to 18 residues. DNA of the CDR3: TGTGCCAGCAGCCAATCGCGGTCTTCTCGACAGGGCAATCAGCCCCAGCATTTT. It specifies CASSQSRSSRQGNQPQHF.

V gene TRBV27 combines with J gene TRBJ1-1; perhaps TRBD1 as D (5 bases). There are 14 residues in the CDR3. Looked up from germline, CDR1 is MNHEY and CDR2 is SMNVEV (reference sequence). Trimming pared 6 bases from V and 4 bases from J, leaving 15 bases between. The CDR3, as DNA: TGTGCCAGCAGACGGGGGGGGGTCGTCACTGAAGCTTTCTTT. Translated: CASRRGGVVTEAFF.

The chain uses TRBV14 and TRBJ2-3, with 9 bases fitting TRBD1. The V segment lost 1 base and the J segment 11 bases; nucleotides outside the gene matches: 4. The CDR3 loop spans 13 amino acids. Germline loops: CDR1 SGHDN, CDR2 FVKESK. CDR3 region: CASSQGPGQGQYF. CDR3 nucleotides: TGTGCCAGCAGCCAAGGCCCGGGACAGGGGCAGTATTTT.

The V call is TRBV6-1, the J call TRBJ1-5, with D possibly TRBD1 on 5 matching bases. This CDR3 is built from 13 residues. Deletions cut 1 base from V and 7 bases from J, with 8 bases between. The germline V gene has CDR1 MNHNS and CDR2 SASEGT. CDR3 sequence reads: CASSEERGQPQHF. As DNA, the CDR3 is TGTGCCAGCAGTGAAGAGAGGGGCCAGCCCCAGCATTTT.

The V gene is TRBV28, the J gene TRBJ1-3, with D perhaps TRBD1 (5 bases). CDR1 is MDHEN and CDR2 is SYDVKM in the germline V gene. This CDR3 spans 14 amino acids. Trimming took off 2 bases at V and 1 base at J, with 6 bases between the two ends. The CDR3 spells CASSLGGSGNTIYF. The CDR3 DNA sequence: TGTGCCAGCAGTTTAGGGGGATCTGGAAACACCATATATTTT.

This chain's CDR3 is CASSQVTSGTGELFF. Written as DNA, the CDR3 is TGTGCCAGCAGCCAAGTTACTAGCGGCACCGGGGAGCTGTTTTTT. The J gene is TRBJ2-2, the V gene TRBV3-1 (or the pseudogene TRBV3-2), with 8 positions matching TRBD2. This CDR3 has 15 amino acids. J was trimmed by 4 bases and V by 1 base; bases with no gene match: 2. Germline assignment: CDR1 LGHDT and CDR2 YNNKEL (reference sequence).

The J gene is TRBJ2-1, the V gene TRBV5-6; no definite D call. V gave up 0 bases and J gave up 8 bases, with 3 bases separating them. CDR1 is SGHDT, CDR2 YYEEEE, per germline. This CDR3 spans 11 amino acids. The CDR3 coding sequence is TGTGCCAGCAGCTTGGTTGATGAGCAGTTCTTC. Amino acid sequence: CASSLVDEQFF.

The chain employs TRBV12-3 or TRBV12-4 and TRBJ1-2; D gene uncertain. Trimming removed 6 bases from V and 3 bases from J, with 8 bases in between. The CDR3 sequence is 12 residues long. In DNA, the CDR3 is TGTGCCAGCAGGGGAGGAGACTATGGCTACACCTTC. Translation gives CASRGGDYGYTF.

The chain joins TRBV10-1 to TRBJ2-5, with no clear D. Between the trimmed V and J ends, which lost 11 bases and 4 bases, there was a span of 17 bases. This CDR3 is 13 amino acids long. From germline, CDR1 is WNHNN and CDR2 SYGVQD (reference sequence). CDR3 bases: TGCGCCCCACCCCCACTCCCGGTAGAGACCCAGTACTTC. This codes for CAPPPLPVETQYF.